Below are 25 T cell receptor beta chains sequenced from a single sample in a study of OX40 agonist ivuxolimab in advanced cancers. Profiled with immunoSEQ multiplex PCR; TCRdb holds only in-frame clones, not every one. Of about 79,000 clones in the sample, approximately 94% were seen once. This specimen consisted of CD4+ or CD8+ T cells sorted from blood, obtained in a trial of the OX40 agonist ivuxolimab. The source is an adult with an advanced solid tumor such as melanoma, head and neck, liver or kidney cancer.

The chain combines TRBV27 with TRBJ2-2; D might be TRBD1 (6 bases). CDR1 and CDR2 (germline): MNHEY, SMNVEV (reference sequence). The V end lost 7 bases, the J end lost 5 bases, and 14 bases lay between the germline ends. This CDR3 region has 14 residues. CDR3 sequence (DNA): TGTGCCAGCAACAGGGAAATGGGAACCGGGGAGCTGTTTTTT. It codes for CASNREMGTGELFF.

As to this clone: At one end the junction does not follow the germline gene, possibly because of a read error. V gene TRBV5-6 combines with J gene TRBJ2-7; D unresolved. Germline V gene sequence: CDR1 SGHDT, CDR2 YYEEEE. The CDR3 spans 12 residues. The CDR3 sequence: CASSLISDEQYF. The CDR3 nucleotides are TGTGCCAGCAGCTTGATCTCCGACGAGCAGTACTTC. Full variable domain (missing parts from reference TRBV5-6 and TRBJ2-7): DAGVTQSPTHLIKTRGQQVTLRCSPKSGHDTVSWYQQALGQGPQFIFQYYEEEERQRGNFPDRFSGHQFPNYSSELNVNALLLGDSALYLCASSLISDEQYFGPGTRLTVT.

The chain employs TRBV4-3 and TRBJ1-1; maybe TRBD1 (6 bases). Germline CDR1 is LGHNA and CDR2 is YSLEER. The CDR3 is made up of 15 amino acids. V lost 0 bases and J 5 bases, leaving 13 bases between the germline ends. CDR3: CASSQDTGLGTEAFF. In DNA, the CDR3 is TGCGCCAGCAGCCAAGATACAGGGCTTGGGACTGAAGCTTTCTTT.

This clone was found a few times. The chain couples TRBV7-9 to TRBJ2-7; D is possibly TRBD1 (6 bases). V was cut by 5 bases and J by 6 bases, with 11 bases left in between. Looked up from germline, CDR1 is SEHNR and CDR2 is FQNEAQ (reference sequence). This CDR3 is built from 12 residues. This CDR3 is CASSEGQTEQYF. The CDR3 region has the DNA TGTGCCAGCAGCGAAGGACAGACCGAGCAGTACTTC.

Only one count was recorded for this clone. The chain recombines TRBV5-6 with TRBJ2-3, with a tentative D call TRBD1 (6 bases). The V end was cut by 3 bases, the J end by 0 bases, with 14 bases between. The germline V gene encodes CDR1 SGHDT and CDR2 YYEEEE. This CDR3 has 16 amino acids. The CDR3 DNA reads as TGTGCCAGCAGCTCTGGGGACAAGGGAAGCACAGATACGCAGTATTTT. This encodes CASSSGDKGSTDTQYF.

The CDR3 region is CASSHRLAGQPNPTDTQYF. In DNA, the CDR3 is TGTGCCAGCAGCCACAGACTAGCGGGGCAACCAAACCCTACAGATACGCAGTATTTT. The chain recombines TRBV11-2 with TRBJ2-3, with 11 bases aligning to TRBD2. The CDR3 is 19 residues long. Per the germline V gene, CDR1 is SGHAT and CDR2 is FQNNGV. Trimming at V came to 5 bases and at J to 3 bases, leaving 16 bases not matched to a gene.

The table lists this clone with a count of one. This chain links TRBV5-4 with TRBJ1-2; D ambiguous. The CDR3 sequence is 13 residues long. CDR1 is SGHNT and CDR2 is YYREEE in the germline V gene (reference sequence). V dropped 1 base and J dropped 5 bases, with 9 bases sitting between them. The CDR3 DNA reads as TGTGCCAGCAGCTTGACAGCTTTTTATGGCTACACCTTC. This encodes CASSLTAFYGYTF.

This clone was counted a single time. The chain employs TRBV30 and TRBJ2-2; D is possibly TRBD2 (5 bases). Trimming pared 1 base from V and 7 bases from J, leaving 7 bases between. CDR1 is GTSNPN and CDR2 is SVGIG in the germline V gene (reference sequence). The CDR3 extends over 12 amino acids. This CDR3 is CAWSAGNGELFF. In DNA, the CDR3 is TGTGCCTGGAGTGCGGGGAACGGGGAGCTGTTTTTT.

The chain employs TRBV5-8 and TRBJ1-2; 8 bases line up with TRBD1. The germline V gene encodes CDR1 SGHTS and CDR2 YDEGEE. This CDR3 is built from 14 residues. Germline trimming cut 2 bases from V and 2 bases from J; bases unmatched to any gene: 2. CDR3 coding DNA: TGTGCCAGCAGCTTACGGACAGGGAACTATGGCTACACCTTC. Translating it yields CASSLRTGNYGYTF.

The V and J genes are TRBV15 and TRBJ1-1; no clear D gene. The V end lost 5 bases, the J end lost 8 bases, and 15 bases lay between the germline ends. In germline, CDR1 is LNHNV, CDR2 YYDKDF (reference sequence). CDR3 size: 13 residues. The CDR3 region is CATSPPWAAEAFF. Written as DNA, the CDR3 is TGTGCCACCAGCCCCCCCTGGGCAGCCGAAGCTTTCTTT.

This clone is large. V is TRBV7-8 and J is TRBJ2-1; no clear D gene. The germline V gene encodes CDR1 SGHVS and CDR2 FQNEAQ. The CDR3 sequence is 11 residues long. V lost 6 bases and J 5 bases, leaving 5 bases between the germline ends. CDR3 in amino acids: CASRLNNEQFF. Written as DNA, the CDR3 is TGTGCCAGCAGACTAAACAATGAGCAGTTCTTC.

CDR3 DNA sequence: TGTGCCAGCAGCTCGACTAGCGGGAGTAACGAGCAGTACTTC. It codes for CASSSTSGSNEQYF. The chain links TRBV7-3 to TRBJ2-7; 12 nucleotides match TRBD2. CDR1 is SGHTA, CDR2 FQGTGA, per germline. The junction had 3 bases not matched to a gene; V was cut back by 4 bases and J by 5 bases. The CDR3 totals 14 residues.

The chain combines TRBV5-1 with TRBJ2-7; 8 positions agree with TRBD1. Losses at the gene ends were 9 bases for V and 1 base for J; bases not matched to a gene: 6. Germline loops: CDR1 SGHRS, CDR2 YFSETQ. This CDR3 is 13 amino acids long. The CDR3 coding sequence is TGCGCCATCCAGACAGGGGCATCCTACGAGCAGTACTTC. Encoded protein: CAIQTGASYEQYF.

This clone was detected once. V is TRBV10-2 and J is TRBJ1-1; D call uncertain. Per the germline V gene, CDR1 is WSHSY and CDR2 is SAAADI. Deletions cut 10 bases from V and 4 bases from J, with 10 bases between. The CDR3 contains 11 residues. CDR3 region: CATVWGTEAFF. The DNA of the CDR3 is TGCGCCACCGTATGGGGCACTGAAGCTTTCTTT.

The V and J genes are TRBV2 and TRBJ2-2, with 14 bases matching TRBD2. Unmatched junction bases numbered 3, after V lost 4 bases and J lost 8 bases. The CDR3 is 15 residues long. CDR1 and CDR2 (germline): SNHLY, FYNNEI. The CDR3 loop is CASSGGLAGVGELFF. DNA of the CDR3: TGTGCCAGCAGTGGGGGACTAGCGGGAGTTGGGGAGCTGTTTTTT.

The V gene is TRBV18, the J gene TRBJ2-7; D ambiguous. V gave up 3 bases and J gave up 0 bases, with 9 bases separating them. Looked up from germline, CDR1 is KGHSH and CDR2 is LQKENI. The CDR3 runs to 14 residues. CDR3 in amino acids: CASSPTDRSYEQYF. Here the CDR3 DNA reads TGTGCCAGCTCACCCACGGATCGCTCCTACGAGCAGTACTTC.

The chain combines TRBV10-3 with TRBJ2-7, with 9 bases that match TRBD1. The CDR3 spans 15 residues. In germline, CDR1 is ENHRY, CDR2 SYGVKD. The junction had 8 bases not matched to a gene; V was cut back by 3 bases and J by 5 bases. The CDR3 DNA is TGTGCCATCAGTGAAGGAACAGGGGGCTTCAACGAGCAGTACTTC. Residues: CAISEGTGGFNEQYF.

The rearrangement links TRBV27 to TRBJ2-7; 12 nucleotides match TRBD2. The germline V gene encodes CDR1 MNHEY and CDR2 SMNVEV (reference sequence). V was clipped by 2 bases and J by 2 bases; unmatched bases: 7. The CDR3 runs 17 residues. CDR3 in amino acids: CASSLLAGGSPAYEQYF. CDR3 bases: TGTGCCAGCAGTTTACTAGCGGGAGGGTCCCCAGCCTACGAGCAGTACTTC.

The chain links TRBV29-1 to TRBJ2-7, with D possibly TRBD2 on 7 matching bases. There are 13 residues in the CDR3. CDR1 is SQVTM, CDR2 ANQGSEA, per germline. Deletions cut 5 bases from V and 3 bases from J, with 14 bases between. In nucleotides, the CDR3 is TGCAGCGTTCGGGGGGCGCCGGACTACGAGCAGTACTTC. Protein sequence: CSVRGAPDYEQYF.

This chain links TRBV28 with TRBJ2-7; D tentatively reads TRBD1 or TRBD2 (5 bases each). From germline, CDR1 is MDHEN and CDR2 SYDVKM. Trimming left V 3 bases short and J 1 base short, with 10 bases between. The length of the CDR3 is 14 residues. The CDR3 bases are TGTGCCAGCAGTTTCGGGACGGGTTCCTACGAGCAGTACTTC. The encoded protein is CASSFGTGSYEQYF.

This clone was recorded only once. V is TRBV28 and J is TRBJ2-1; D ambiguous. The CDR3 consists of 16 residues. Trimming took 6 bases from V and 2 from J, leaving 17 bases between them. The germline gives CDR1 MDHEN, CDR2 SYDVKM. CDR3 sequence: CASRRLLEHPYNEQFF. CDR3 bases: TGTGCCAGCAGACGGCTGCTTGAACATCCCTACAATGAGCAGTTCTTC.

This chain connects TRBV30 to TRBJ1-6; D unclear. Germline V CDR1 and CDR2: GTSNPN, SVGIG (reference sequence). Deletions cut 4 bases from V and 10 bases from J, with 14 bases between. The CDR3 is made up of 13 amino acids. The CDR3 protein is CAWMMDMESPLHF. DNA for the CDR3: TGTGCCTGGATGATGGATATGGAGTCACCCCTCCACTTT.

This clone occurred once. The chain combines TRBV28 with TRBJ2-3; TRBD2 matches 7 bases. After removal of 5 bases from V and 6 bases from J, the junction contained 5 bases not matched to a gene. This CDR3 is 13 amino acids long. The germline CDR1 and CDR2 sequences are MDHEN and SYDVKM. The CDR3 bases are TGTGCCAGCAGTATGCCGGGGGGTGATACGCAGTATTTT. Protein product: CASSMPGGDTQYF. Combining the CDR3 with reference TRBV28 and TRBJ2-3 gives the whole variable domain DVKVTQSSRYLVKRTGEKVFLECVQDMDHENMFWYRQDPGLGLRLIYFSYDVKMKEKGDIPEGYSVSREKKERFSLILESASTNQTSMYLCASSMPGGDTQYFGPGTRLTVL.

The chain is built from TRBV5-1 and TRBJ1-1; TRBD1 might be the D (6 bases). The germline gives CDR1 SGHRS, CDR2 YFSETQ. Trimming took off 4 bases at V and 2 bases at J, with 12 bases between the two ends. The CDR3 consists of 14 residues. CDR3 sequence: CASSPGHRNTEAFF. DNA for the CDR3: TGCGCCAGCAGCCCGGGACACAGAAACACTGAAGCTTTCTTT.

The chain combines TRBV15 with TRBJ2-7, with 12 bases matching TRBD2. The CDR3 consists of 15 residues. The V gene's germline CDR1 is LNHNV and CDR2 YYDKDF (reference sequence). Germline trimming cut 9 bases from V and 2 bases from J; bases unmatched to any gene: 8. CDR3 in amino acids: CATGLLAGGPYEQYF. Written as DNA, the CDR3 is TGTGCCACTGGGCTACTAGCGGGAGGTCCCTACGAGCAGTACTTC.